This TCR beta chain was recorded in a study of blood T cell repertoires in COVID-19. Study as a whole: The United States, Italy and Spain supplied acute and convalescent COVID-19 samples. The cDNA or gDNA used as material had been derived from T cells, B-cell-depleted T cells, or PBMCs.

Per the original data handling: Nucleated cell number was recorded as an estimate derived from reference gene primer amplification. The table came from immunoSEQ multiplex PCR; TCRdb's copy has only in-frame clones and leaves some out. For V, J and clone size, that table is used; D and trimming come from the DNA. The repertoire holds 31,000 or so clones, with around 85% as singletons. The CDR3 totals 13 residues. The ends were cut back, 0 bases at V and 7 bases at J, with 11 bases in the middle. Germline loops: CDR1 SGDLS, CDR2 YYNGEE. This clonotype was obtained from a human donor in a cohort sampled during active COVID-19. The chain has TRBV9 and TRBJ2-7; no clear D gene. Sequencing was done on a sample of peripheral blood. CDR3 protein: CASSVGTTGEQYF. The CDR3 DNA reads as TGTGCCAGCAGCGTAGGTACTACGGGTGAGCAGTACTTC.